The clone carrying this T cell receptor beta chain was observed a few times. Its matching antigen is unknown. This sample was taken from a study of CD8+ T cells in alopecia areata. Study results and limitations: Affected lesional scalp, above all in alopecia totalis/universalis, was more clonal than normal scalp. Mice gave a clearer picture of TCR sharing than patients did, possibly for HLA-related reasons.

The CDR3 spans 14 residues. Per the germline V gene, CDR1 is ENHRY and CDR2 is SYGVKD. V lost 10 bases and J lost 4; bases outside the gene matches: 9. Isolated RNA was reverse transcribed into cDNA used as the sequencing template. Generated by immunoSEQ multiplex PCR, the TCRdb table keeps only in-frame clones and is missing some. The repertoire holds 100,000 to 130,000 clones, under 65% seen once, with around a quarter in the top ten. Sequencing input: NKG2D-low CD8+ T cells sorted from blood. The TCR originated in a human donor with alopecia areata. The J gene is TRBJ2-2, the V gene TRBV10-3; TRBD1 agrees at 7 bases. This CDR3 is CATSLTGPTGELFF. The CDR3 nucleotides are TGTGCCACTTCCTTGACAGGGCCCACCGGGGAGCTGTTTTTT.